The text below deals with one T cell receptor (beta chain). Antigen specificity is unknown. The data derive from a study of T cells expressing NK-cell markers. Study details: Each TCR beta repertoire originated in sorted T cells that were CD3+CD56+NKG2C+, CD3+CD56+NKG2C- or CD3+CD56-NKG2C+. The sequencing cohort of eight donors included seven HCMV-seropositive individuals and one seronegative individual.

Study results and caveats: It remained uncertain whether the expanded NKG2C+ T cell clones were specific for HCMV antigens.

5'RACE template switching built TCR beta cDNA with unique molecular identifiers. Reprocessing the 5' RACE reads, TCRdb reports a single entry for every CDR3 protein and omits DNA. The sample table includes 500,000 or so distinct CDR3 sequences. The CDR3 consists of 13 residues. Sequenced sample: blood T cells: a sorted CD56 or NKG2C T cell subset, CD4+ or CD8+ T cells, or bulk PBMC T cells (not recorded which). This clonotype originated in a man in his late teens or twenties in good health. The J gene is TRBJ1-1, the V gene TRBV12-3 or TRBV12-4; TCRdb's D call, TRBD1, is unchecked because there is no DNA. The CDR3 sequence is CASSTGAGTEAFF.